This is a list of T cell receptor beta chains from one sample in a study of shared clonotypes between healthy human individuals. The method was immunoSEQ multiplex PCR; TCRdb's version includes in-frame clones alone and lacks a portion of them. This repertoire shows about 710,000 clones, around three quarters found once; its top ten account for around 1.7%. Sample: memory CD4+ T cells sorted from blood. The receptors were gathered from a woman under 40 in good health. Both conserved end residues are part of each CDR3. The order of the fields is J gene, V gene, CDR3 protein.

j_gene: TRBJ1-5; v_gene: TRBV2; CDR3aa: CASTGTRNQPQHF
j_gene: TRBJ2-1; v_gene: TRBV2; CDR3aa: CASSGDRYNEQFF
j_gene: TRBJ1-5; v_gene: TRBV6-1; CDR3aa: CASWAGAAQNQPQHF
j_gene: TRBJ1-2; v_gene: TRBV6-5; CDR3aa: CASSYSVNRNYGYTF
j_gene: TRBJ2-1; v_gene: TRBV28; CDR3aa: CASSSREGHNEQFF
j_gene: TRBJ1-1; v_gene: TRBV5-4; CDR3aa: CASSSGATMNTEAFF
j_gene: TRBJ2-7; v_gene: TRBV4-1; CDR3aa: CASSKDQTYEQYF
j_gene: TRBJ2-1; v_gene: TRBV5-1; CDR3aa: CASTWGSGRDNEQFF
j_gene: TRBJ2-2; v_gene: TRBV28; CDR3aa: CASIGAGQNTGELFF
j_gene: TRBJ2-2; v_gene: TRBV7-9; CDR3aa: CASSLGSGTAGELFF
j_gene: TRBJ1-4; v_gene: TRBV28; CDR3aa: CASSPPGRETNEKLFF
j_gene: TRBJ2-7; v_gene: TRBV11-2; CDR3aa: CASSRSLGREGREQYF
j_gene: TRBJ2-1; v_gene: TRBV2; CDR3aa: CASSSVAGGNYNEQFF
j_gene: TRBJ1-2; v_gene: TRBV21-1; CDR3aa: CASSHPRGDSYNYGYTF
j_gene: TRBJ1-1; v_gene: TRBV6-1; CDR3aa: CASSSRTGAGTEAFF
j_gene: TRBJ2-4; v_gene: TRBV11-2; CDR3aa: CASSPMVARDIQYF
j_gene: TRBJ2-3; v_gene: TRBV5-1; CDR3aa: CASSLIGQQGAADTQYF
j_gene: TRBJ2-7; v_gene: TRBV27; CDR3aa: CASSFGSRTSGFFRSYEQYF
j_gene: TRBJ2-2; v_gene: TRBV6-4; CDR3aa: CASSDSDTGELFF
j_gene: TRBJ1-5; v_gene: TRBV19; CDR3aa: CASSAQGQGGPQPQHF
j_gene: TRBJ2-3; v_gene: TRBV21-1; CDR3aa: CASSKGGGRGLTDTQYF
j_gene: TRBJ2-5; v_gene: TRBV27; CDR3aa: CASSPRGRQETQYF
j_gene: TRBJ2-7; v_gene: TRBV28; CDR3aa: CASHDSGLAGAEQYF
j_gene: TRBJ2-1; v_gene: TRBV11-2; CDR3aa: CASSLVGGSTNEQFF
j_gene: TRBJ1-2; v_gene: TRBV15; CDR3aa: CATSADRANYGYTF
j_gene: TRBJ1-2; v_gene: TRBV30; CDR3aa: CAWRPTFTNYGYTF
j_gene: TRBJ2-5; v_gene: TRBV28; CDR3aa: CASSFGAGGETQYF
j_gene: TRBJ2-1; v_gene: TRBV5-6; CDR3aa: CASNLGTGNPEQFF
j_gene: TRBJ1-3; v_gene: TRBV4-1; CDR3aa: CASSYPGQGASGNTIYF
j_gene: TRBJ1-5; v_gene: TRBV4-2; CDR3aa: CASSQEVQPNQPQHF
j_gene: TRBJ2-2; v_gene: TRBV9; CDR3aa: CASSLRGQGAGTGELFF
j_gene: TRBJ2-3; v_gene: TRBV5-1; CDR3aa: CASSLAEDGRHTQYF
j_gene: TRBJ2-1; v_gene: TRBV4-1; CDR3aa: CASSQGRSSYNEQFF
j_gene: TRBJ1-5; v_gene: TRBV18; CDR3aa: CASSTGRNQPQHF
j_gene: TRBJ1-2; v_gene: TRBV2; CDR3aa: CASLGGAFGYTF
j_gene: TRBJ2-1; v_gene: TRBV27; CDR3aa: CASSFWTSSYYNEQFF
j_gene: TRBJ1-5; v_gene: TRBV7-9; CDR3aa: CASSLGGRQPQHF
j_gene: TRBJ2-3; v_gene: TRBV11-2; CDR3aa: CASSLAREFTDTQYF
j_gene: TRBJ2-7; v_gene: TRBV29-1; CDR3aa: CSVTGTDSSYEQYF
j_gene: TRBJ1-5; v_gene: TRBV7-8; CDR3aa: CASSLSGDQPQHF
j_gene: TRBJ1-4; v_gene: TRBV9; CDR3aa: CASSKWTGAGTNEKLFF
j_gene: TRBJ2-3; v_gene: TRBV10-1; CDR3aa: CASSENYGWSTGTQYF